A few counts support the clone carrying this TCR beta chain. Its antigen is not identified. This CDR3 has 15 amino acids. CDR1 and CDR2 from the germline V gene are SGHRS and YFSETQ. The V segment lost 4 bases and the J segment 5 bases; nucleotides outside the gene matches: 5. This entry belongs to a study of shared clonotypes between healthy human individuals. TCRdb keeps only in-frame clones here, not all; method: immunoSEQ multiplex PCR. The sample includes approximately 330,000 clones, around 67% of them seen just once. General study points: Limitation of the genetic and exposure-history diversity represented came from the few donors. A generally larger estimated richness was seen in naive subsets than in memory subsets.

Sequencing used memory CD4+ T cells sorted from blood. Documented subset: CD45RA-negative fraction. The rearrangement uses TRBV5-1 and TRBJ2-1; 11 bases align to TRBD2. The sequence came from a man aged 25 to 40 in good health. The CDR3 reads CASSALAGGNNEQFF. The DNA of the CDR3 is TGCGCCAGCAGCGCCCTAGCGGGAGGAAACAATGAGCAGTTCTTC.